Below, one T cell receptor (beta chain) is given with its context. Its antigen is undetermined. The sample belongs to a study of cytomegalovirus exposure and HLA in healthy donors. At the time of sampling, donors were nominally healthy, though unrecorded immune exposures were likely. PCR employed 60 Vbeta and 13 Jbeta primers. Source study methods: Unique TCR beta chains numbered around 80 million in a later analysis, with about 11 million shared. Method: immunoSEQ multiplex PCR; TCRdb's copy keeps in-frame clones and lacks some. V and J calls and clone size are as listed in that table; D and trimming were resolved from the DNA. The top ten hold roughly 1.5% of the sample, which has about 170,000 clones, 82% seen once. The study's findings and limits: Later on, an analysis tied approximately 15,000 TCR beta sequences to HLA alleles at 0.05 false discovery rate. Across HLA loci, a later analysis found differing TCR association rates, with DRB1 most and HLA-C fewest.

This CDR3 has 17 residues. V lost 2 bases, J lost 6 bases, and 10 bases stayed unmatched. The germline V gene encodes CDR1 SGHTA and CDR2 FQGNSA. V and J are TRBV7-2 and TRBJ2-1; 10 bases are a match to TRBD2. Source material: PBMCs. This sequence was found in a male donor in good health and CMV-seronegative. The CDR3 here is CASSLPIFSGRVNEQFF. CDR3 nucleotides: TGTGCCAGCAGCTTACCTATTTTCAGCGGGAGGGTCAATGAGCAGTTCTTC.